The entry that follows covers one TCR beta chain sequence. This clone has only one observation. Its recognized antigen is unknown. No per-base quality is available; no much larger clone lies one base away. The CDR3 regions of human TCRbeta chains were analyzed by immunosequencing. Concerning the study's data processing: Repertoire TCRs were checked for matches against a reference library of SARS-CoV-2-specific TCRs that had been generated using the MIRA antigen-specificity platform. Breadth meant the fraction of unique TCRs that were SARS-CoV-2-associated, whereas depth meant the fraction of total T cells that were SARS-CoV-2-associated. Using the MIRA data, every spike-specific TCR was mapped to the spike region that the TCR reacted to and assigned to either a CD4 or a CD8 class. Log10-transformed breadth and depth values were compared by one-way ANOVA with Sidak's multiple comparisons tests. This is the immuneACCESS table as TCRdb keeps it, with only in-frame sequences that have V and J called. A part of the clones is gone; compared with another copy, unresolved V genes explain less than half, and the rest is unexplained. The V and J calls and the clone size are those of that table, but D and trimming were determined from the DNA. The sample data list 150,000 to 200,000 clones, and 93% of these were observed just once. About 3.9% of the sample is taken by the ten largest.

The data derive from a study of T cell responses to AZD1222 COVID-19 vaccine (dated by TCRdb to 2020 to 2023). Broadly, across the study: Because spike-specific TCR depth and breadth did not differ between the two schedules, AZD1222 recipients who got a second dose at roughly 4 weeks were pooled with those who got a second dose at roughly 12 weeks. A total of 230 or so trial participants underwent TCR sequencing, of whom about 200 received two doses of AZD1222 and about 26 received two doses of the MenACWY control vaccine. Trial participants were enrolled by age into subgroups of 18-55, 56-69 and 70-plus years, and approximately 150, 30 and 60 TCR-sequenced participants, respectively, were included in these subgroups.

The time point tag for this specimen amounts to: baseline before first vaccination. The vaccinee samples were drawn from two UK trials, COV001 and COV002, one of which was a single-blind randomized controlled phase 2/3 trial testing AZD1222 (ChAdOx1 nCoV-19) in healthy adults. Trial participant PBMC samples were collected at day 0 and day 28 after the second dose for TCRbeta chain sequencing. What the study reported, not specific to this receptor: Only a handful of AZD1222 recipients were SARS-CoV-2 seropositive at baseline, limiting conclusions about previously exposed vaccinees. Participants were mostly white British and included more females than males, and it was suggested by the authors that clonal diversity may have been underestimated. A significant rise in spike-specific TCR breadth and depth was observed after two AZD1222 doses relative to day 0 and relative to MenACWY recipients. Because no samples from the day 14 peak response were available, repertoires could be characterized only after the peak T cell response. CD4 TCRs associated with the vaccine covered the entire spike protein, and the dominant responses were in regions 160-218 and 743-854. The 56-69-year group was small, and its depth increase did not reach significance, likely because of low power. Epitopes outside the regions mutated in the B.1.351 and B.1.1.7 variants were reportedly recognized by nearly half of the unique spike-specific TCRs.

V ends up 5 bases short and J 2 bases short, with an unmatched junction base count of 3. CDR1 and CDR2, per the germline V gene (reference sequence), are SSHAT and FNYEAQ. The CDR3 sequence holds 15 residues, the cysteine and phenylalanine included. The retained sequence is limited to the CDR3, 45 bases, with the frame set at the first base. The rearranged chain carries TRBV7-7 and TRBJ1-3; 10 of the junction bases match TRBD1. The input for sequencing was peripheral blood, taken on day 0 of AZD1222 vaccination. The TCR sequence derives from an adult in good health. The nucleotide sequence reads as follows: TGTGCCAGCAGCCACGGACAGGGGGCTGGAAACACCATATATTTT. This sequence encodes CASSHGQGAGNTIYF.